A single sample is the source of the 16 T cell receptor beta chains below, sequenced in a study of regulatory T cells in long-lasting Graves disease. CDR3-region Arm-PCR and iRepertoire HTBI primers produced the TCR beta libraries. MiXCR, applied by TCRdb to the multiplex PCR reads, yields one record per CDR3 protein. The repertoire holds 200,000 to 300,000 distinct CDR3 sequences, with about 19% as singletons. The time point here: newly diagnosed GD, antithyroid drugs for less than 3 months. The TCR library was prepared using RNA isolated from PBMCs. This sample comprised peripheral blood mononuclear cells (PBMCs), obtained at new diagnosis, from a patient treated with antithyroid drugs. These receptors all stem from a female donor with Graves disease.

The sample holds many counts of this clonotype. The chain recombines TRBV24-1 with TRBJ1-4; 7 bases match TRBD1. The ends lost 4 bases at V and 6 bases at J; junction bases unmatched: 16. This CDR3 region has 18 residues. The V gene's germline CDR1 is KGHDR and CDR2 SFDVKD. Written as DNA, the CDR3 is TGTGCCACCAGTGACAATCCAAGGGCGACAGGGATGTATGAAAAACTGTTTTTT. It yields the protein CATSDNPRATGMYEKLFF.

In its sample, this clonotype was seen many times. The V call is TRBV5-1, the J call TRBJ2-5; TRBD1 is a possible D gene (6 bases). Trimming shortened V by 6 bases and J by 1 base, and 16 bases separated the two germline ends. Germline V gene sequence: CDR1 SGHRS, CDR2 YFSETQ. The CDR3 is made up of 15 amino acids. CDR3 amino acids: CASTELGQTQETQYF. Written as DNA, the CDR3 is TGCGCCAGCACCGAACTAGGACAGACCCAAGAGACCCAGTACTTC.

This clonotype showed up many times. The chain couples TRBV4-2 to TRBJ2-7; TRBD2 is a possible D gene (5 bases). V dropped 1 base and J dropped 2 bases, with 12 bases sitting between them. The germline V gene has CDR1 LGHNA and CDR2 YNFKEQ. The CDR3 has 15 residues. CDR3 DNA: TGTGCCAGCAGCCAAGCGGGGTACGGTACCTACGAGCAGTACTTC. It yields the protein CASSQAGYGTYEQYF.

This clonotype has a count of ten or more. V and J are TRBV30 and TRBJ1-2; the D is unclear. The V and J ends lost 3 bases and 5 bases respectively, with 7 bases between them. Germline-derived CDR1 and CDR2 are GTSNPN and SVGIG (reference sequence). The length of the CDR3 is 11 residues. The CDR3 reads CAWSTWYGYTF. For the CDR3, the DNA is TGTGCCTGGAGCACCTGGTATGGCTACACCTTC.

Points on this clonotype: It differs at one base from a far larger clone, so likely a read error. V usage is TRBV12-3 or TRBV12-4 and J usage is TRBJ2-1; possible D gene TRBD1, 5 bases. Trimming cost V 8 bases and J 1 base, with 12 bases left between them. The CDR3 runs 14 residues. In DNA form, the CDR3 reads TGTGCCAGCCGCAGGACATATTCCTACAATGAGCAGTTCTTC. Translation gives CASRRTYSYNEQFF.

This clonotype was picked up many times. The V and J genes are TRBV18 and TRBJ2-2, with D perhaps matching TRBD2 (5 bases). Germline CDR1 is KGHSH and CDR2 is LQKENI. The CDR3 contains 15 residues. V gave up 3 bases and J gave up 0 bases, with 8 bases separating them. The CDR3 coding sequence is TGTGCCAGCTCACCGGAGGCCACGAACACCGGGGAGCTGTTTTTT. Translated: CASSPEATNTGELFF.

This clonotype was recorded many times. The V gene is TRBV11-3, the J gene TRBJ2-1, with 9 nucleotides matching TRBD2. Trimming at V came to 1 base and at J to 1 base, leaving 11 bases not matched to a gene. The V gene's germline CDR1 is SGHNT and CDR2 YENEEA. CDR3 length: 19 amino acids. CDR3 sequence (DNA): TGTGCCAGCAGCTTAGGGGGCCCCCAGCGGGAGGTATCCTACAATGAGCAGTTCTTC. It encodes CASSLGGPQREVSYNEQFF.

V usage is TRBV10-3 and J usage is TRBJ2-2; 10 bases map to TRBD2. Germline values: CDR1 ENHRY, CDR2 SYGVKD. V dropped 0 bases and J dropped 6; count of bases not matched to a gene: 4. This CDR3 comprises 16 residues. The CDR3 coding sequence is TGTGCCATCAGTGAGTCAAAGCGGGGGGGCCCCGGGGAGCTGTTTTTT. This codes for CAISESKRGGPGELFF.

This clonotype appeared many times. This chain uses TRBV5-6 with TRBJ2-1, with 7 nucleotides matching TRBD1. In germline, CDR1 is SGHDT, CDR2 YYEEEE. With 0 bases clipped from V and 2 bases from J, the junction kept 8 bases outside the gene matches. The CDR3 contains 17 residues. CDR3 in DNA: TGTGCCAGCAGCTTGGTAGTAGGGGGCAATACCTACAATGAGCAGTTCTTC. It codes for CASSLVVGGNTYNEQFF.

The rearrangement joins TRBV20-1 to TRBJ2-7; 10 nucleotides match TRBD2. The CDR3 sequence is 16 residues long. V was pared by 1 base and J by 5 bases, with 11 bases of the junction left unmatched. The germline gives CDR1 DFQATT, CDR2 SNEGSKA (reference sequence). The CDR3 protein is CSARVLAGVGIHEQYF. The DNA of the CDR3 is TGCAGTGCTAGAGTGCTAGCGGGAGTGGGTATTCACGAGCAGTACTTC.

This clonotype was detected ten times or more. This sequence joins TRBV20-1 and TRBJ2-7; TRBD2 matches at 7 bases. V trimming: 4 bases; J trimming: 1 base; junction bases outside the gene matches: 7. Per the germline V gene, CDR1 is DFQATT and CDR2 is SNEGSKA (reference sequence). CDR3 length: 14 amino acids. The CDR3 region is CSATPGLPSYEQYF. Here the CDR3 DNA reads TGCAGTGCTACTCCGGGACTACCATCCTACGAGCAGTACTTC.

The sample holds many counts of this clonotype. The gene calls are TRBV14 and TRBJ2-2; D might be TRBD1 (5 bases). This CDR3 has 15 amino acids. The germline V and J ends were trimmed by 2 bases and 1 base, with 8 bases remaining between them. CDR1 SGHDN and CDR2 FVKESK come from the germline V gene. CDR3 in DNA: TGTGCCAGCAGCCAACTAGACAGGAACACCGGGGAGCTGTTTTTT. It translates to CASSQLDRNTGELFF.

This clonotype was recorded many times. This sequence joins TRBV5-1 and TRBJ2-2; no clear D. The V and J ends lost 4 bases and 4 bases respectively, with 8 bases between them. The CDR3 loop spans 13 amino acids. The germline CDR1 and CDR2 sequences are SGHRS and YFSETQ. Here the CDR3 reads CASSVVPTGELFF. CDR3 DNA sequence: TGCGCCAGCAGCGTCGTCCCCACCGGGGAGCTGTTTTTT.

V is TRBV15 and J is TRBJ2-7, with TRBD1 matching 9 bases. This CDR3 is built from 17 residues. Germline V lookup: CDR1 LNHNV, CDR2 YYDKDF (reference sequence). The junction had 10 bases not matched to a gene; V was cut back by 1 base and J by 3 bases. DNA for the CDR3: TGTGCCACCAGCAGAGCCTCGGGTCCGGGACAGGGCTACGAGCAGTACTTC. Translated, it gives CATSRASGPGQGYEQYF. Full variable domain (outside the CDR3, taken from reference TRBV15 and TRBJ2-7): DAMVIQNPRYQVTQFGKPVTLSCSQTLNHNVMYWYQQKSSQAPKLLFHYYDKDFNNEADTPDNFQSRRPNTSFCFLDIRSPGLGDTAMYLCATSRASGPGQGYEQYFGPGTRLTVT.

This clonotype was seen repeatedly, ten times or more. DNA for the CDR3: TGTGCCAGCAGCATAAGGCCTCGGGGAGGGAATGAGCAGTTCTTC. It specifies CASSIRPRGGNEQFF. The chain employs TRBV9 and TRBJ2-1; TRBD2 matches 7 bases. Per the germline V gene, CDR1 is SGDLS and CDR2 is YYNGEE. V was pared by 4 bases and J by 7 bases, with 11 bases of the junction left unmatched. The CDR3 runs 15 residues.

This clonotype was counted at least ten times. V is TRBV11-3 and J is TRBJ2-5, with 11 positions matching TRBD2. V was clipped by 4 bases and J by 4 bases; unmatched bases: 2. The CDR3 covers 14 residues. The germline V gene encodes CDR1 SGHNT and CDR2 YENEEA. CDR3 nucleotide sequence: TGTGCCAGCAGCTCGGGACTAGCGGTAGAGACCCAGTACTTC. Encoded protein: CASSSGLAVETQYF.